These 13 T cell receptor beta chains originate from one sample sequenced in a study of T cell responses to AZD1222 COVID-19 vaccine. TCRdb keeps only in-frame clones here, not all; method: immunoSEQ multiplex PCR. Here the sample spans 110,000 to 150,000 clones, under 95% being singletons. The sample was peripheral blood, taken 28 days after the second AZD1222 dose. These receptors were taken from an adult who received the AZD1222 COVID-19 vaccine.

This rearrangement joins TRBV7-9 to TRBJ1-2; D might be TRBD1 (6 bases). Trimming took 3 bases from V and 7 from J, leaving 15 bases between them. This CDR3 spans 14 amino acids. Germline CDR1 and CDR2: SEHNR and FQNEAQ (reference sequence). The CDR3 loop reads CASSFRTAFGGYTF. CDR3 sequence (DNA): TGTGCCAGCAGCTTTCGGACAGCCTTCGGTGGCTACACCTTC.

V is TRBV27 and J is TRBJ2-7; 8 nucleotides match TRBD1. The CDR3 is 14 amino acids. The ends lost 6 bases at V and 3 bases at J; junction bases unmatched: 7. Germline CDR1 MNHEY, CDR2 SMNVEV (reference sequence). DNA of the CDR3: TGTGCCAGCAGCCCCGACAGGGGACACTACGAGCAGTACTTC. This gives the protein CASSPDRGHYEQYF.

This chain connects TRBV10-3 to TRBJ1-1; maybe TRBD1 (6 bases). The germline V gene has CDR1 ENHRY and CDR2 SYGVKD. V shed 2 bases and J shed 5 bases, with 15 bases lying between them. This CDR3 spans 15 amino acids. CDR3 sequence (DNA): TGTGCCATCAGTGAGGGGGGCGCCGGGGGTACTGAAGCTTTCTTT. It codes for CAISEGGAGGTEAFF.

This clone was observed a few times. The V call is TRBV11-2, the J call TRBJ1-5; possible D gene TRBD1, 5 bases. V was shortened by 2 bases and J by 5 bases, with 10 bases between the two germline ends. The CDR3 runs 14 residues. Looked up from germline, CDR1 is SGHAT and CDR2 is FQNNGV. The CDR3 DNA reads TGTGCCAGCAGCTTAAATTGGGGGGATCAGCCCCAGCATTTT. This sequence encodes CASSLNWGDQPQHF.

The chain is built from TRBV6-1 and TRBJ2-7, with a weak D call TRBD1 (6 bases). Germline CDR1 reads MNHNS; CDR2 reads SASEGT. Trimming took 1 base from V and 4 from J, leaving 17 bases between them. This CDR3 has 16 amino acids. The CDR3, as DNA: TGTGCCAGCAGTGAAGAAGGTCTTGGGACATCTTACGAGCAGTACTTC. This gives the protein CASSEEGLGTSYEQYF.

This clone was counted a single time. DNA for the CDR3: TGTGCCAGCTCACCACCGTTCCAGACCAGGAGCTATGGCTACACCTTC. Translation gives CASSPPFQTRSYGYTF. The V and J genes are TRBV18 and TRBJ1-2; D ambiguous. Looked up from germline, CDR1 is KGHSH and CDR2 is LQKENI. V lost 0 bases, J lost 4 bases, and 15 bases lay in between. The CDR3 has 16 residues.

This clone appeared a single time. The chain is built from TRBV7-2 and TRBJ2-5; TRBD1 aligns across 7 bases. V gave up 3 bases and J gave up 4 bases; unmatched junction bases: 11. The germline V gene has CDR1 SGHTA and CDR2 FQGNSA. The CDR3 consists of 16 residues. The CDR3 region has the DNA TGTGCCAGCAGCTTGGGGGTCAGGGGGAGTGGAGAGACCCAGTACTTC. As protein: CASSLGVRGSGETQYF.

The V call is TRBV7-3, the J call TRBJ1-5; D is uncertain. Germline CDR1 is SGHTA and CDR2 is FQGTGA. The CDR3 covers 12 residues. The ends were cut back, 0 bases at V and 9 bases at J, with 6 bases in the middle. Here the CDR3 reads CASSLTIVPQHF. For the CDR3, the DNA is TGTGCCAGCAGCTTAACTATAGTGCCCCAGCATTTT.

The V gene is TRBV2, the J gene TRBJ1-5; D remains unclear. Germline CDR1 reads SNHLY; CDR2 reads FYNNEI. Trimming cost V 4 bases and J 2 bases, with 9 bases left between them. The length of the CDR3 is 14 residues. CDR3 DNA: TGTGCCAGCAGTGCCCACATGGGCAATCAGCCCCAGCATTTT. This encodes CASSAHMGNQPQHF.

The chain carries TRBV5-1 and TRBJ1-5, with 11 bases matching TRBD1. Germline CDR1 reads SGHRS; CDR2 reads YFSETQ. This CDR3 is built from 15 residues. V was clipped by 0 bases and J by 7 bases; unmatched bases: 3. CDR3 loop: CASSLGTGGGQPQHF. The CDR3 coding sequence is TGCGCCAGCAGCTTGGGGACAGGGGGCGGACAGCCCCAGCATTTT. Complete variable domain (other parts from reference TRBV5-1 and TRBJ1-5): KAGVTQTPRYLIKTRGQQVTLSCSPISGHRSVSWYQQTPGQGLQFLFEYFSETQRNKGNFPGRFSGRQFSNSRSEMNVSTLELGDSALYLCASSLGTGGGQPQHFGDGTRLSIL.

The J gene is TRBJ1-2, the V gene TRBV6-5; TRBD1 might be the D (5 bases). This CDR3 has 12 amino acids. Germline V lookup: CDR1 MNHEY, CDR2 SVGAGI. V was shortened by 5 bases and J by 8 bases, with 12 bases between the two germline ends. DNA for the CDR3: TGTGCCAGCAGTCCAGGGTTGAGAGGCTACACCTTC. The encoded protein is CASSPGLRGYTF.

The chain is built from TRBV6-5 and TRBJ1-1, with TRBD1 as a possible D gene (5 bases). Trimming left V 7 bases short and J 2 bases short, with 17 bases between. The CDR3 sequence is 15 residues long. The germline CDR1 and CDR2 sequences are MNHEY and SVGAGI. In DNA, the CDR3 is TGTGCCAGCACCAACTTCCAGGGACTAAACACTGAAGCTTTCTTT. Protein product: CASTNFQGLNTEAFF.

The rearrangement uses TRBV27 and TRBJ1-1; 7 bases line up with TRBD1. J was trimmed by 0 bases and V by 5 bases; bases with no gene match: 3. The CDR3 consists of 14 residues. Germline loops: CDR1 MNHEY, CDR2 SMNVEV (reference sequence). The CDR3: CASSVDRVNTEAFF. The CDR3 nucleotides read TGTGCCAGCAGTGTCGACAGGGTGAACACTGAAGCTTTCTTT.